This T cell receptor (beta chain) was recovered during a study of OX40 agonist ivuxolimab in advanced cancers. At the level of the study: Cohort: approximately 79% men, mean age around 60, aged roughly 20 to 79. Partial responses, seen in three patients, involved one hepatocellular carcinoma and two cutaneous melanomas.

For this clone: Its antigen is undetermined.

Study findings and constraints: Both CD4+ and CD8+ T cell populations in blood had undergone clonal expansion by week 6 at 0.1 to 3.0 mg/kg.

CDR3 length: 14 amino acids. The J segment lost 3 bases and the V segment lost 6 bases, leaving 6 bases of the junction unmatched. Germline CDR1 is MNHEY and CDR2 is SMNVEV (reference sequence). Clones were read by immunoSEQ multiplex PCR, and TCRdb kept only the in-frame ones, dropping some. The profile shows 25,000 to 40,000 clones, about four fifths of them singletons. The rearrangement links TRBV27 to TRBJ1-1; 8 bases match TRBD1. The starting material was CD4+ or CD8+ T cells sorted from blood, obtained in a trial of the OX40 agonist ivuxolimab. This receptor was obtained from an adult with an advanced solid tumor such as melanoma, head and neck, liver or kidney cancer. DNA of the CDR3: TGTGCCAGCAGACGAACAGGGGGGTACACTGAAGCTTTCTTT. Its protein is CASRRTGGYTEAFF.